A single sample gave rise to the 12 T cell receptor beta chains below, sequenced in a study of shared clonotypes between healthy human individuals. Measured with immunoSEQ multiplex PCR; TCRdb has only the in-frame clones, and not every one. The sample lists a few million clones, around 90% occurring once. The sequenced material came from naive CD4+ T cells sorted from blood. Subset of the sample: CD45RA+ positively selected. The receptors stem from a young man in good health.

The CDR3 DNA is TGTGCCAGCAGGATAAAGACAGGCCCCGGGACTGAAGCTTTCTTT. This encodes CASRIKTGPGTEAFF. The chain carries TRBV2 and TRBJ1-1; TRBD1 is a possible D gene (6 bases). The CDR3 sequence is 15 residues long. Germline lookup yields CDR1 SNHLY and CDR2 FYNNEI. The V and J ends lost 6 bases and 5 bases respectively, with 19 bases between them.

The chain links TRBV7-6 to TRBJ2-7, with 7 bases that match TRBD1. The junction had 10 bases not matched to a gene; V was cut back by 7 bases and J by 4 bases. Germline values: CDR1 SGHVS, CDR2 FNYEAQ. The CDR3 has 14 amino acids. CDR3: CASNDRQGRYEQYF. The CDR3 DNA is TGTGCCAGCAACGATAGACAGGGTAGGTACGAGCAGTACTTC.

This sequence joins TRBV19 and TRBJ1-3, with D uncertain. V lost 3 bases and J lost 1, with 7 bases in between. This CDR3 is 14 amino acids long. Germline CDR1 reads LNHDA; CDR2 reads SQIVND (reference sequence). CDR3 DNA sequence: TGTGCCAGTAGTATCGCCCCGTCTGGAAACACCATATATTTT. Encoded protein: CASSIAPSGNTIYF. The full variable domain, completed using reference TRBV19 and TRBJ1-3, is DGGITQSPKYLFRKEGQNVTLSCEQNLNHDAMYWYRQDPGQGLRLIYYSQIVNDFQKGDIAEGYSVSREKKESFPLTVTSAQKNPTAFYLCASSIAPSGNTIYFGEGSWLTVV.

The V call is TRBV7-8, the J call TRBJ2-7, with D perhaps TRBD2 (6 bases). The V and J ends lost 1 base and 5 bases respectively, with 15 bases between them. This CDR3 is built from 15 residues. CDR1 SGHVS and CDR2 FQNEAQ come from the germline V gene. The CDR3 sequence is CASSLERALGDEQYF. As DNA, the CDR3 is TGTGCCAGCAGCTTAGAGCGGGCTTTGGGGGACGAGCAGTACTTC.

The chain is built from TRBV10-3 and TRBJ1-1, with D perhaps matching TRBD1 (5 bases). Germline V gene lookup returns CDR1 ENHRY and CDR2 SYGVKD. Trimming removed 4 bases at V and 4 bases at J, with 13 bases between. The CDR3 is made up of 14 amino acids. CDR3 region: CAISGRGDSTEAFF. The CDR3 nucleotides read TGTGCCATCAGTGGCCGGGGGGATAGCACTGAAGCTTTCTTT.

The rearrangement uses TRBV30 and TRBJ2-1; the match to TRBD2 covers 9 bases. This CDR3 has 16 residues. Germline V CDR1 and CDR2: GTSNPN, SVGIG (reference sequence). Unmatched junction bases numbered 10, after V lost 0 bases and J lost 7 bases. DNA of the CDR3: TGTGCCTGGAGTGTACCGGGCGGGGGGGCCAAAAATGAGCAGTTCTTC. Its protein is CAWSVPGGGAKNEQFF.

This sequence joins TRBV5-6 and TRBJ2-7; the D is unclear. V dropped 2 bases and J dropped 4 bases, with 10 bases sitting between them. The CDR3 totals 13 residues. The germline CDR1 and CDR2 sequences are SGHDT and YYEEEE. The CDR3 here is CASSLGRLYEQYF. In DNA, the CDR3 is TGTGCCAGCAGCTTAGGACGGTTGTACGAGCAGTACTTC.

V is TRBV19 and J is TRBJ1-5; D gene uncertain. The V and J ends lost 3 bases and 2 bases respectively, with 11 bases between them. The V gene's germline CDR1 is LNHDA and CDR2 SQIVND (reference sequence). The CDR3 runs to 15 residues. CDR3 DNA: TGTGCCAGTAGTATCTTTGGGTTCGGCAATCAGCCCCAGCATTTT. Protein product: CASSIFGFGNQPQHF.

The chain recombines TRBV27 with TRBJ1-6; TRBD1 is a possible D gene (5 bases). This CDR3 has 15 residues. V was trimmed by 4 bases and J by 7 bases, leaving 14 bases between them. The germline V gene has CDR1 MNHEY and CDR2 SMNVEV (reference sequence). The CDR3 bases are TGTGCCAGCAGTTCTCCCGGGACGGGGAATTCACCCCTCCACTTT. It encodes CASSSPGTGNSPLHF.

V and J are TRBV6-6 and TRBJ1-1; no reliable D call. V dropped 4 bases and J dropped 6 bases, with 12 bases sitting between them. This CDR3 region has 13 residues. The V gene's germline CDR1 is MNHNY and CDR2 SVGAGI (reference sequence). CDR3 sequence: CASSSHQAPEAFF. The CDR3, as DNA: TGTGCCAGCAGTTCCCACCAGGCGCCTGAAGCTTTCTTT.

The V call is TRBV2, the J call TRBJ1-2, with D tentatively TRBD1 (5 bases). V was pared by 6 bases and J by 3 bases, with 8 bases between. The CDR3 runs to 12 residues. From germline, CDR1 is SNHLY and CDR2 FYNNEI. As DNA, the CDR3 is TGTGCCAGCAGGTGGGGACACTATGGCTACACCTTC. Translating gives CASRWGHYGYTF.

V gene TRBV7-2 combines with J gene TRBJ2-2, with a tentative D call TRBD1 (6 bases). The germline V and J ends were trimmed by 5 bases and 0 bases, with 10 bases remaining between them. The CDR3 consists of 15 residues. The V gene's germline CDR1 is SGHTA and CDR2 FQGNSA. The CDR3: CASSRWTANTGELFF. DNA for the CDR3: TGTGCCAGCAGCCGATGGACAGCGAACACCGGGGAGCTGTTTTTT.